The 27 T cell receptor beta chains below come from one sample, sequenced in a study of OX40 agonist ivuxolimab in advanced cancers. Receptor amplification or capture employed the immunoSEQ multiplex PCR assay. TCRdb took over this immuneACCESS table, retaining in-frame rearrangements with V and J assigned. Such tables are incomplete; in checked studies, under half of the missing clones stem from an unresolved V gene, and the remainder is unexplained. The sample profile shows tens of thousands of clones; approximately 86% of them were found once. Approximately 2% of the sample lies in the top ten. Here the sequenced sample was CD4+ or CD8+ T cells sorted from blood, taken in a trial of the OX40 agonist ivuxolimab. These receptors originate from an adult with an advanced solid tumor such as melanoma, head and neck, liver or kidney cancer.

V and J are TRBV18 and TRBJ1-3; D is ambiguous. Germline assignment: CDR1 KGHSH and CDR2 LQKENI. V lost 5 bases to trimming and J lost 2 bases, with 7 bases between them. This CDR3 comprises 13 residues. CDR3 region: CASSVRAGNTIYF. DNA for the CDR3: TGTGCCAGCTCAGTTAGGGCTGGAAACACCATATATTTT.

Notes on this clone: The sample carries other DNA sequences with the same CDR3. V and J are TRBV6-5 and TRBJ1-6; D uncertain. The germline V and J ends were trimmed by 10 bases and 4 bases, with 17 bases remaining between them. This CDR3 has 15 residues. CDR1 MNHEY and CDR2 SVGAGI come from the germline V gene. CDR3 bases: TGTGCCATCCGGAGTTCGAGCTCTTATAATTCACCCCTCCACTTT. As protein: CAIRSSSSYNSPLHF.

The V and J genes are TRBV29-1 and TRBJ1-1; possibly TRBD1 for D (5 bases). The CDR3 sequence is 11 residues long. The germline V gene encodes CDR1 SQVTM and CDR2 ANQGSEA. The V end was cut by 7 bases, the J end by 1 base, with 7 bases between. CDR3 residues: CSARENTEAFF. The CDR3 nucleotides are TGCAGCGCCAGGGAGAACACTGAAGCTTTCTTT. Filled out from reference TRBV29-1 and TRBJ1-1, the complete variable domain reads SAVISQKPSRDICQRGTSLTIQCQVDSQVTMMFWYRQQPGQSLTLIATANQGSEATYESGFVIDKFPISRPNLTFSTLTVSNMSPEDSSIYLCSARENTEAFFGQGTRLTVV.

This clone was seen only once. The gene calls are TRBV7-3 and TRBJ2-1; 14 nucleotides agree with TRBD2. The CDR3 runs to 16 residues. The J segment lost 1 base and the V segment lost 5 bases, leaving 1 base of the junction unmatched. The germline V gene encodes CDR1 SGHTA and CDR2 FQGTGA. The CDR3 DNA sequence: TGTGCCAGCAGCCGGACTAGCGGGAGGTCCTACAATGAGCAGTTCTTC. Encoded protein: CASSRTSGRSYNEQFF.

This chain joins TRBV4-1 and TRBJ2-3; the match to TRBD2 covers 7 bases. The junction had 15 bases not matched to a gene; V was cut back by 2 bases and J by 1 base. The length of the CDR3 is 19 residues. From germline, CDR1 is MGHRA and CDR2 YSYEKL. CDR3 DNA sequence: TGCGCCAGCAGCCAACAGGCGGGGTTTGGGGGGGATCGCACAGATACGCAGTATTTT. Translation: CASSQQAGFGGDRTDTQYF.

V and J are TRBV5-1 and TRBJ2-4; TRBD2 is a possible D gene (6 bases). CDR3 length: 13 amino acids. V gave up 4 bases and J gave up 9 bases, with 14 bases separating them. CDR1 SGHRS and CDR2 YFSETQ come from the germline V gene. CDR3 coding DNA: TGCGCCAGCAGCGAGATGGGGAGGAGCATTCAGTACTTC. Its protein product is CASSEMGRSIQYF.

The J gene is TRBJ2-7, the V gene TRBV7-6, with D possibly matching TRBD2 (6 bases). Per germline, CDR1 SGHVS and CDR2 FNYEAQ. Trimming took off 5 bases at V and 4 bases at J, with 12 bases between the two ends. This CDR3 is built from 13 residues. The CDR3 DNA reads TGTGCCAGCAGCCCCCGGACTAATTACGAGCAGTACTTC. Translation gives CASSPRTNYEQYF. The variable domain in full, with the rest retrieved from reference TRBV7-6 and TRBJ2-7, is GAGVSQSPRYKVTKRGQDVALRCDPISGHVSLYWYRQALGQGPEFLTYFNYEAQQDKSGLPNDRFSAERPEGSISTLTIQRTEQRDSAMYRCASSPRTNYEQYFGPGTRLTVT.

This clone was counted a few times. CDR3 residues: CASSYLGTDTQYF. Written as DNA, the CDR3 is TGTGCCAGCAGTTATTTGGGCACAGATACGCAGTATTTT. The chain links TRBV6-5 to TRBJ2-3; D is ambiguous. V lost 3 bases to trimming and J lost 1 base, with 5 bases between them. CDR1 MNHEY and CDR2 SVGAGI come from the germline V gene. The CDR3 has 13 residues.

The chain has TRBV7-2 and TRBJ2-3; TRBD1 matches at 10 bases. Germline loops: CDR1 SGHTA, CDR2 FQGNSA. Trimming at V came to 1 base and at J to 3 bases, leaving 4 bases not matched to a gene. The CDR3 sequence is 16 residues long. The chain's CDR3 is CASSLVPGQGTDTQYF. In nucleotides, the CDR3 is TGTGCCAGCAGCTTAGTGCCGGGACAGGGGACAGATACGCAGTATTTT.

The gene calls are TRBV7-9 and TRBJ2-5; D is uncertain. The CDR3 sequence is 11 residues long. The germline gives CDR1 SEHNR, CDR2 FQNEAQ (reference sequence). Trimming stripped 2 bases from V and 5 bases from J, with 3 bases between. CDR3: CASSLSETQYF. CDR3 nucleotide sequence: TGTGCCAGCAGCTTAAGTGAGACCCAGTACTTC.

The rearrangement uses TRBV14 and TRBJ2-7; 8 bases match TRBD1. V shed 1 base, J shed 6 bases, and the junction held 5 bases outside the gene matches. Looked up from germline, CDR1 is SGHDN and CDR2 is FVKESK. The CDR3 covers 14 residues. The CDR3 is CASSQGRGPGEQYF. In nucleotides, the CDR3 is TGTGCCAGCAGCCAAGGCAGGGGGCCGGGCGAGCAGTACTTC.

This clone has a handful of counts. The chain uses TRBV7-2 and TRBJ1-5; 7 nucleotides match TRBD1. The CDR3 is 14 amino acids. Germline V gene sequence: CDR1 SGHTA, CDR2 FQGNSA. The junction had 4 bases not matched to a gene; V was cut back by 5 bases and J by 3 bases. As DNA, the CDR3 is TGTGCCAGCAGCGTAGGGACAGTCAATCAGCCCCAGCATTTT. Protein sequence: CASSVGTVNQPQHF.

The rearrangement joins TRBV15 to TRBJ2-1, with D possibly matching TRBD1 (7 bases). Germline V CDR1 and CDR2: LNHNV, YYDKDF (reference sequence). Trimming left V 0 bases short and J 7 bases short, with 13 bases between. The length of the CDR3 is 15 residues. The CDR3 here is CATSRDRRGLNEQFF. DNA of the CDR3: TGTGCCACCAGCAGAGATAGGAGGGGGCTAAATGAGCAGTTCTTC.

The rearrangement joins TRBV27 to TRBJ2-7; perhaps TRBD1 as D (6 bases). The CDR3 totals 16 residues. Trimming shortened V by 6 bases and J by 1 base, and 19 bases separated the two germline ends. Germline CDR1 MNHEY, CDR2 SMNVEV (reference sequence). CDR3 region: CASRGAGVHPSYEQYF. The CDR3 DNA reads TGTGCCAGCAGAGGGGCAGGGGTCCACCCATCCTACGAGCAGTACTTC.

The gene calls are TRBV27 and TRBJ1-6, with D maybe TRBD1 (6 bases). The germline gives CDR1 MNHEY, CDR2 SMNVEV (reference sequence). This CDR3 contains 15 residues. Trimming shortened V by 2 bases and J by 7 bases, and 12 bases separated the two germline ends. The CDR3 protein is CASSLSRGYNSPLHF. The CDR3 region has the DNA TGTGCCAGCAGTTTAAGCAGGGGATACAATTCACCCCTCCACTTT.

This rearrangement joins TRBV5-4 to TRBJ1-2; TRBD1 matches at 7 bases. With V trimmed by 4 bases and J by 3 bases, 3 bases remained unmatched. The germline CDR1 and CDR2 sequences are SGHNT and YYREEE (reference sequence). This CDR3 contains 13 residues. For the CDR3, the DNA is TGTGCCAGCAGCCCCGACAGGGACTATGGCTACACCTTC. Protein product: CASSPDRDYGYTF.

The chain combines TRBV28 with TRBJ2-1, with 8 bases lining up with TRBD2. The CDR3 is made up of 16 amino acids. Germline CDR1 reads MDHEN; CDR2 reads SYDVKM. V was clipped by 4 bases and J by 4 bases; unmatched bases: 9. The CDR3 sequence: CASSYITSGTYNEQFF. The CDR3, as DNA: TGTGCCAGCAGTTATATCACTAGCGGAACGTACAATGAGCAGTTCTTC.

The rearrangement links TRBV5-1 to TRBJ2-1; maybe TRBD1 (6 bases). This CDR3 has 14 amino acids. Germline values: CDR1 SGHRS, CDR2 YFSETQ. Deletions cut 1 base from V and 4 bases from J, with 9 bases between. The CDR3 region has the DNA TGCGCCAGCAGCTTGTTCAGGGGATACAATGAGCAGTTCTTC. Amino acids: CASSLFRGYNEQFF.

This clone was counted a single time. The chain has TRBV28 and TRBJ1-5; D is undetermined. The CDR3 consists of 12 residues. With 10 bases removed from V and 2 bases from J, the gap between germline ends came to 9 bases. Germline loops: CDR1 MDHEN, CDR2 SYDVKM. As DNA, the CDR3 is TGTGCCACCCGTGGAGGCAATCAGCCCCAGCATTTT. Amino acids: CATRGGNQPQHF.

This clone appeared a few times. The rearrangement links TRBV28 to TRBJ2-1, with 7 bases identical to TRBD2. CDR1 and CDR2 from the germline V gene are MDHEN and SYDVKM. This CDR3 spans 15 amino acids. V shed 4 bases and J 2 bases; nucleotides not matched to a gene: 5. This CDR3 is CASSSSGPTYNEQFF. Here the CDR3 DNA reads TGTGCCAGCAGTTCTAGCGGACCCACCTACAATGAGCAGTTCTTC. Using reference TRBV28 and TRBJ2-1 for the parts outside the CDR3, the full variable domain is DVKVTQSSRYLVKRTGEKVFLECVQDMDHENMFWYRQDPGLGLRLIYFSYDVKMKEKGDIPEGYSVSREKKERFSLILESASTNQTSMYLCASSSSGPTYNEQFFGPGTRLTVL.

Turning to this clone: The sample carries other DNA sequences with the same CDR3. CDR3 sequence reads: CASSLAGAISGNTIYF. In DNA, the CDR3 is TGCGCCAGCAGCTTGGCAGGGGCCATCTCTGGAAACACCATATATTTT. The genes are TRBV5-1 and TRBJ1-3; D is possibly TRBD1 (6 bases). In germline, CDR1 is SGHRS, CDR2 YFSETQ. V lost 0 bases to trimming and J lost 0 bases, with 10 bases between them. The CDR3 is made up of 16 amino acids.

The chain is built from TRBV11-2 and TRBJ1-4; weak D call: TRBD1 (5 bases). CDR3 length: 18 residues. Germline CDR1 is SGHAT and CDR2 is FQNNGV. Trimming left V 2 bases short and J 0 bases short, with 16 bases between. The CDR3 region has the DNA TGTGCCAGCAGCTTAAGGGCGGTGACAGTCGCAACTAATGAAAAACTGTTTTTT. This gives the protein CASSLRAVTVATNEKLFF.

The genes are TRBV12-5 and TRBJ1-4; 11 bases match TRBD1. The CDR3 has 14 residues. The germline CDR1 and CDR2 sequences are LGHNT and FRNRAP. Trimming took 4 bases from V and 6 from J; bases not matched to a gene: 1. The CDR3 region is CASGSGQGDEKLFF. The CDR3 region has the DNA TGTGCTAGTGGTTCGGGACAGGGGGATGAAAAACTGTTTTTT.

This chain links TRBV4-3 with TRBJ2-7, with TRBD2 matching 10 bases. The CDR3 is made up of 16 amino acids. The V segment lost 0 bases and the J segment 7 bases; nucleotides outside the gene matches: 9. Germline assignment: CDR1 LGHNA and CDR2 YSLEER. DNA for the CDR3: TGCGCCAGCAGCCAAGAAATCGGACTAGCGGAGGGGGAGCAGTACTTC. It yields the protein CASSQEIGLAEGEQYF.

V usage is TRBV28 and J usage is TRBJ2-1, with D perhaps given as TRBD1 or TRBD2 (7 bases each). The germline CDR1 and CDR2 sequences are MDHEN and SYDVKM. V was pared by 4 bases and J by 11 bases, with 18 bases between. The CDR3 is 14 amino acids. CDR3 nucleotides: TGTGCCAGCAGTTCCCAGGGGGGGGGACAAAAGCAGTTCTTC. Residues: CASSSQGGGQKQFF. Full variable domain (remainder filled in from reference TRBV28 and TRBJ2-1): DVKVTQSSRYLVKRTGEKVFLECVQDMDHENMFWYRQDPGLGLRLIYFSYDVKMKEKGDIPEGYSVSREKKERFSLILESASTNQTSMYLCASSSQGGGQKQFFGPGTRLTVL.

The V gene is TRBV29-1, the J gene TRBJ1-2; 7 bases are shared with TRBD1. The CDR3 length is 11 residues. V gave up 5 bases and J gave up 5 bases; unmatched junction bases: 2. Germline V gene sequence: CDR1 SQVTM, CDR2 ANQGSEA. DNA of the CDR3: TGCAGCGTTCAGGGGGATTATGGCTACACCTTC. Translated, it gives CSVQGDYGYTF.

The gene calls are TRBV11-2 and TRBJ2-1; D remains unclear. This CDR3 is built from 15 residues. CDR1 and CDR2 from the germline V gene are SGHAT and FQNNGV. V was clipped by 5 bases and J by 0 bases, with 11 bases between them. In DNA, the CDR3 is TGTGCCAGCAGCGCCGACTGGGGCTCCTACAATGAGCAGTTCTTC. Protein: CASSADWGSYNEQFF.